The next 32 T cell receptor beta chains were all read from a single sample in a study of control samples from healthy donors and cancer patients. Measured with immunoSEQ multiplex PCR; TCRdb has only the in-frame clones, and not every one. The sample gives around 70,000 clones, about 95% of which show up once; more than 2.5% is in the top ten. The material sequenced was blood. The receptor set was obtained from a young woman in good health.

The chain has TRBV14 and TRBJ1-1; 8 bases map to TRBD1. The CDR3 sequence is 17 residues long. The germline gives CDR1 SGHDN, CDR2 FVKESK. With V trimmed by 0 bases and J by 10 bases, 16 bases remained unmatched. The CDR3 coding sequence is TGTGCCAGCAGCCAAGATCTAGGACAGGGAGGAATAGGTGGAGCTTTCTTT. This translates into CASSQDLGQGGIGGAFF.

This chain connects TRBV5-6 to TRBJ1-3; D unresolved. The CDR3 has 15 amino acids. Germline values: CDR1 SGHDT, CDR2 YYEEEE. Trimming stripped 0 bases from V and 0 bases from J, with 7 bases between. The CDR3 nucleotides read TGTGCCAGCAGCTTGGCCAGCGACTCTGGAAACACCATATATTTT. Protein sequence: CASSLASDSGNTIYF.

V gene TRBV7-9 combines with J gene TRBJ1-1, with D unclear. V gave up 1 base and J gave up 3 bases, with 12 bases separating them. The CDR3 runs to 15 residues. Germline V gives CDR1 SEHNR, CDR2 FQNEAQ (reference sequence). This chain's CDR3 is CASSLGSNRDTEAFF. The CDR3 nucleotides are TGTGCCAGCAGCTTAGGGTCTAATCGAGACACTGAAGCTTTCTTT.

CDR3 bases: TGTGCCTGGAGTGCCCAGACAGGGATAGGTGAAAAACTGTTTTTT. Residues: CAWSAQTGIGEKLFF. The chain joins TRBV30 to TRBJ1-4; TRBD1 matches at 7 bases. Germline V lookup: CDR1 GTSNPN, CDR2 SVGIG (reference sequence). The CDR3 spans 15 residues. The ends lost 1 base at V and 7 bases at J; junction bases unmatched: 9.

This clone was recorded once. CDR3: CASSPGLTLSTQYF. The DNA for the CDR3 is TGTGCCAGCAGCCCGGGACTAACTCTAAGTACGCAGTATTTT. The V and J genes are TRBV7-3 and TRBJ2-3; TRBD2 matches 7 bases. The length of the CDR3 is 14 residues. V gave up 5 bases and J gave up 8 bases; unmatched junction bases: 10. The V gene's germline CDR1 is SGHTA and CDR2 FQGTGA.

The V call is TRBV6-1, the J call TRBJ1-1; TRBD1 is a possible D gene (6 bases). CDR3 length equals 14 residues. Looked up from germline, CDR1 is MNHNS and CDR2 is SASEGT. V dropped 2 bases and J dropped 6 bases, with 13 bases sitting between them. CDR3 amino acids: CASSELGRGAEAFF. CDR3 DNA sequence: TGTGCCAGCAGTGAATTGGGGAGGGGGGCTGAAGCTTTCTTT.

This rearrangement joins TRBV6-5 to TRBJ1-2; D call uncertain. This CDR3 has 13 amino acids. Germline CDR1 and CDR2: MNHEY and SVGAGI. Trimming took off 9 bases at V and 1 base at J, with 12 bases between the two ends. The CDR3 region has the DNA TGTGCCAGTACCCGACGGAGTAACTATGGCTACACCTTC. This codes for CASTRRSNYGYTF.

The J gene is TRBJ1-1, the V gene TRBV5-1; D is possibly TRBD1 (6 bases). The germline CDR1 and CDR2 sequences are SGHRS and YFSETQ. This CDR3 is built from 13 residues. Trimming took off 5 bases at V and 4 bases at J, with 12 bases between the two ends. The CDR3 DNA sequence: TGCGCCAGCAGACTTGAGGGGGGCACTGAAGCTTTCTTT. Its translation is CASRLEGGTEAFF.

This rearrangement joins TRBV6-5 to TRBJ1-2, with 7 nucleotides matching TRBD1. V lost 8 bases to trimming and J lost 4 bases; unmatched junction nucleotides: 13. This CDR3 comprises 15 residues. Per germline, CDR1 MNHEY and CDR2 SVGAGI. The CDR3 sequence: CASYFKGGAGYGYTF. CDR3 nucleotide sequence: TGTGCCAGCTACTTCAAAGGGGGCGCCGGCTATGGCTACACCTTC.

The V and J genes are TRBV7-9 and TRBJ2-2; D not certain. In germline, CDR1 is SEHNR, CDR2 FQNEAQ (reference sequence). V was shortened by 5 bases and J by 0 bases, with 10 bases between the two germline ends. The CDR3 contains 15 residues. The CDR3 DNA is TGTGCCAGCAGCCTGGGTCCCCCGAACACCGGGGAGCTGTTTTTT. Its protein is CASSLGPPNTGELFF.

The CDR3 DNA reads as TGTGCCAGCAGCGCCCGAGGAGCGGCGTACCAAGAGACCCAGTACTTC. Its protein product is CASSARGAAYQETQYF. The rearrangement joins TRBV9 to TRBJ2-5; a weak D match, TRBD2 (5 bases). The CDR3 is 16 amino acids. Germline V gene lookup returns CDR1 SGDLS and CDR2 YYNGEE. Trimming shortened V by 3 bases and J by 0 bases, and 15 bases separated the two germline ends.

This clone was seen once. V is TRBV6-6 and J is TRBJ1-3, with D uncertain. This CDR3 is 13 amino acids long. In germline, CDR1 is MNHNY, CDR2 SVGAGI (reference sequence). Trimming left V 2 bases short and J 3 bases short, with 5 bases between. DNA of the CDR3: TGTGCCAGCAGTTACAGTGATGGAAACACCATATATTTT. This encodes CASSYSDGNTIYF.

The chain joins TRBV3-1 (or the pseudogene TRBV3-2) to TRBJ1-1; D not resolved. This CDR3 is built from 13 residues. Trimming removed 0 bases at V and 11 bases at J, with 13 bases between. In germline, CDR1 is LGHDT, CDR2 YNNKEL (reference sequence). CDR3 bases: TGTGCCAGCAGCCAAGATGTAAGTCAGCGGGCTTTCTTT. Amino acids: CASSQDVSQRAFF.

The chain carries TRBV5-1 and TRBJ1-6, with D perhaps matching TRBD1 (6 bases). Trimming removed 4 bases at V and 10 bases at J, with 21 bases between. The CDR3 is 16 residues long. Per the germline V gene, CDR1 is SGHRS and CDR2 is YFSETQ. The CDR3 is CASSPQNRALESPLHF. The CDR3 nucleotides read TGCGCCAGCAGCCCCCAAAACAGGGCCCTCGAGTCACCCCTCCACTTT.

The CDR3 reads CSVYGRGLQVSYGYTF. The CDR3 DNA reads TGCAGCGTTTACGGTCGGGGATTACAGGTTTCCTATGGCTACACCTTC. The rearrangement joins TRBV29-1 to TRBJ1-2; D may be TRBD1 (5 bases). V was trimmed by 5 bases and J by 4 bases, leaving 23 bases between them. The CDR3 loop spans 16 amino acids. CDR1 and CDR2 (germline): SQVTM, ANQGSEA.

The chain couples TRBV6-5 to TRBJ1-5; 8 positions match TRBD1. The CDR3 extends over 15 amino acids. The V gene's germline CDR1 is MNHEY and CDR2 SVGAGI. Trimming took 7 bases from V and 6 from J; bases not matched to a gene: 11. CDR3 protein: CASILPDRECQPQHF. The DNA of the CDR3 is TGTGCCAGCATTTTACCGGACAGGGAATGTCAGCCCCAGCATTTT.

The J gene is TRBJ2-7, the V gene TRBV18; TRBD1 matches at 11 bases. The CDR3 is made up of 16 amino acids. V was pared by 4 bases and J by 1 base, with 6 bases of the junction left unmatched. CDR1 is KGHSH, CDR2 LQKENI, per germline. Written as DNA, the CDR3 is TGTGCCAGCTCACGAGAGGGGACAGGGGGATCCTACGAGCAGTACTTC. Its protein product is CASSREGTGGSYEQYF.

The chain is built from TRBV6-5 and TRBJ1-1; D is perhaps TRBD1 (6 bases). Germline loops: CDR1 MNHEY, CDR2 SVGAGI. This CDR3 has 14 amino acids. V was trimmed by 6 bases and J by 4 bases, leaving 15 bases between them. The CDR3 DNA reads as TGTGCCAGCAGGAACAGGGATCGTGGCACTGAAGCTTTCTTT. Protein: CASRNRDRGTEAFF.

The chain recombines TRBV10-3 with TRBJ2-1; tentatively, D is TRBD1 or TRBD2 (6 bases each). V was trimmed by 2 bases and J by 9 bases, leaving 17 bases between them. Germline values: CDR1 ENHRY, CDR2 SYGVKD. The CDR3 covers 15 residues. CDR3 loop: CAISEPGLTRGEQFF. In DNA, the CDR3 is TGTGCCATCAGTGAGCCGGGACTGACCAGGGGTGAGCAGTTCTTC.

The chain uses TRBV5-6 and TRBJ2-3; D may be TRBD2 (6 bases). Germline V gene lookup returns CDR1 SGHDT and CDR2 YYEEEE. Trimming removed 3 bases at V and 0 bases at J, with 8 bases between. The CDR3 is 14 amino acids. The DNA of the CDR3 is TGTGCCAGCAGCTGGGGGGTAAGCACAGATACGCAGTATTTT. Translating gives CASSWGVSTDTQYF.

The V gene is TRBV7-9, the J gene TRBJ1-4, with TRBD1 matching 9 bases. V was clipped by 4 bases and J by 3 bases; unmatched bases: 6. Germline CDR1 reads SEHNR; CDR2 reads FQNEAQ (reference sequence). This CDR3 region has 16 residues. The DNA of the CDR3 is TGTGCCAGCAGCTCGACAGGGGGGGAATCTAATGAAAAACTGTTTTTT. Protein: CASSSTGGESNEKLFF.

The chain joins TRBV10-1 to TRBJ2-7; 8 nucleotides agree with TRBD1. Germline values: CDR1 WNHNN, CDR2 SYGVQD (reference sequence). Unmatched junction bases numbered 10, after V lost 11 bases and J lost 4 bases. The CDR3 consists of 13 residues. In DNA, the CDR3 is TGCGCCTCAAGGGGGACAGGAACATACGAGCAGTACGTC. This sequence encodes CASRGTGTYEQYV.

This chain joins TRBV2 and TRBJ2-1, with 7 bases aligning to TRBD2. V shed 10 bases, J shed 10 bases, and the junction held 4 bases outside the gene matches. The CDR3 consists of 10 residues. Germline V CDR1 and CDR2: SNHLY, FYNNEI. The CDR3 here is CAIGRGEQFF. The CDR3 coding sequence is TGTGCCATAGGGAGGGGCGAGCAGTTCTTC.

The V and J genes are TRBV6-4 and TRBJ1-2, with D perhaps TRBD1 (5 bases). Looked up from germline, CDR1 is MRHNA and CDR2 is SNTAGT. V lost 5 bases and J lost 0, with 16 bases in between. The CDR3 is 16 residues long. The CDR3 DNA is TGTGCCAGCAGTCTGGGGGAGGTAGGACCTAACTATGGCTACACCTTC. Its translation: CASSLGEVGPNYGYTF.

V usage is TRBV10-3 and J usage is TRBJ2-3; D gene ambiguous. Germline assignment: CDR1 ENHRY and CDR2 SYGVKD. This CDR3 is 15 amino acids long. The V gene lost 0 bases and the J gene lost 3 bases, with 10 bases spanning the gap. CDR3 residues: CAISESLHSTDTQYF. In nucleotides, the CDR3 is TGTGCCATCAGTGAGTCCCTCCACTCAACAGATACGCAGTATTTT.

In its sample, this clone was seen once. This chain connects TRBV12-3 or TRBV12-4 to TRBJ1-6, with 7 bases that match TRBD1. Trimming removed 2 bases from V and 10 bases from J; junction bases left unmatched: 2. The length of the CDR3 is 13 residues. CDR3 amino acids: CASSLTGESPLHF. CDR3 DNA: TGTGCCAGCAGTTTAACAGGGGAATCACCCCTCCACTTT.

The gene calls are TRBV5-1 and TRBJ1-5, with TRBD1 matching over 9 bases. CDR1 is SGHRS, CDR2 YFSETQ, per germline. The CDR3 contains 14 residues. V lost 5 bases and J lost 7; bases outside the gene matches: 7. The CDR3 spells CASSEGQGDQPQHF. The CDR3 nucleotides are TGCGCCAGCAGTGAGGGACAGGGTGACCAGCCCCAGCATTTT.

The rearrangement uses TRBV27 and TRBJ2-2; no clear D gene. The V end was cut by 4 bases, the J end by 5 bases, with 2 bases between. The germline V gene has CDR1 MNHEY and CDR2 SMNVEV (reference sequence). This CDR3 comprises 11 residues. In DNA, the CDR3 is TGTGCCAGCAGTTCTACCGGGGAGCTGTTTTTT. This encodes CASSSTGELFF.

This chain uses TRBV5-7 with TRBJ1-2; D possibly corresponds to TRBD1 (6 bases). TRBV5-7 is assigned to the ORF class and has an uncertain function. V dropped 4 bases and J dropped 2 bases, with 15 bases sitting between them. This CDR3 region has 15 residues. CDR3 loop: CASSPLRTDNYGYTF. Here the CDR3 DNA reads TGTGCCAGCAGCCCGCTGCGGACAGACAACTATGGCTACACCTTC.

V gene TRBV7-3 combines with J gene TRBJ2-5, with TRBD2 matching over 13 bases. V gave up 2 bases and J gave up 7 bases; unmatched junction bases: 4. Germline-derived CDR1 and CDR2 are SGHTA and FQGTGA. The CDR3 has 15 amino acids. CDR3 DNA sequence: TGTGCCAGCAGCTTAGGGACTAGCGGGGTGGGGACCCAGTACTTC. Protein product: CASSLGTSGVGTQYF.

This clone was seen a handful of times. V is TRBV3-1 (or the pseudogene TRBV3-2) and J is TRBJ1-2; 7 bases are a match to TRBD1. The CDR3 consists of 14 residues. Germline CDR1 reads LGHDT; CDR2 reads YNNKEL (reference sequence). Trimming took 5 bases from V and 2 from J; bases not matched to a gene: 5. This chain's CDR3 is CASSALGQNYGYTF. In nucleotides, the CDR3 is TGTGCCAGCAGCGCCTTGGGACAGAACTATGGCTACACCTTC.

The chain carries TRBV5-6 and TRBJ2-3, with 8 bases matching TRBD1. The germline CDR1 and CDR2 sequences are SGHDT and YYEEEE. J gave up 2 bases and V 4 bases, and 6 bases lay outside the gene matches. This CDR3 comprises 15 residues. The DNA of the CDR3 is TGTGCCAGCAGCATTGGGACAGGCCTCACAGATACGCAGTATTTT. Translated: CASSIGTGLTDTQYF.